These T cell receptor beta chains were read from a single sample in a study of T cell responses to AZD1222 COVID-19 vaccine. The assay was immunoSEQ multiplex PCR, and TCRdb's table has in-frame clones only and misses some. The profile shows approximately 150,000 clones, just under 95% of them singletons. The sequencing used peripheral blood, collected on day 0 of AZD1222 vaccination. These TCRs come from an adult in good health. The CDR3 runs from the conserved cysteine through the conserved F or W. Each record gives: clone size, V gene, J gene, D gene, CDR3 DNA, CDR3 protein. The D gene is left open where the match is weak. A clone size is listed for some rows: how often the clone was seen (once, few, many), or a class if it is expanded.

size: NA; V: TRBV6-2/TRBV6-3; J: TRBJ2-5; D: TRBD1; DNA: TGTGCCAGCAGCCCAAACCGGGACAGGGGGCTCAGGGGTGGAGAGACCCAGTACTTC; CDR3: CASSPNRDRGLRGGETQYF
size: NA; V: TRBV5-5; J: TRBJ2-5; D: TRBD2; DNA: TGTGCCAGCAGCCCCAATAGCGGGAAAGAGACCCAGTACTTC; CDR3: CASSPNSGKETQYF
size: NA; V: TRBV5-4; J: TRBJ2-7; D: TRBD2; DNA: TGTGCCAGCAGCTTTGCGGGGGAGGGCTCCTACGAGCAGTACTTC; CDR3: CASSFAGEGSYEQYF
size: NA; V: TRBV9; J: TRBJ2-5; D: TRBD1; DNA: TGTGCCAGCAGCGACAGGGGTGGGGAGACCCAGTACTTC; CDR3: CASSDRGGETQYF
size: once; V: TRBV20-1; J: TRBJ2-7; D: NA; DNA: TGCAGTGCTAGAGGGTCCTCCGAGCAGTACTTC; CDR3: CSARGSSEQYF
size: few; V: TRBV6-1; J: TRBJ1-2; D: NA; DNA: TGTGCCAGCAGTGAAGGGCTCAACGGGGGCTATGGCTACACCTTC; CDR3: CASSEGLNGGYGYTF
size: NA; V: TRBV2; J: TRBJ2-2; D: TRBD2; DNA: TGTGCCAGCAGTTCACTCAGAGCGGGGACCGGGGAGCTGTTTTTT; CDR3: CASSSLRAGTGELFF
size: once; V: TRBV30; J: TRBJ1-5; D: NA; DNA: TGTGCCTGGAGTGTAGAAGGTAATCAGCCCCAGCATTTT; CDR3: CAWSVEGNQPQHF
size: NA; V: TRBV5-1; J: TRBJ1-5; D: TRBD1; DNA: TGCGCCAGCAGCTGGACAGGGGAAAGTAATCAGCCCCAGCATTTT; CDR3: CASSWTGESNQPQHF
size: NA; V: TRBV2; J: TRBJ1-1; D: NA; DNA: TGTGCCACCACTTTAGGACGAACTGAAGCTTTCTTT; CDR3: CATTLGRTEAFF
size: NA; V: TRBV27; J: TRBJ1-4; D: NA; DNA: TGTGCCAGCAGTTTATCCTGGGGAGGGGAAAAACTGTTTTTT; CDR3: CASSLSWGGEKLFF
size: NA; V: TRBV6-5; J: TRBJ2-1; D: NA; DNA: TGTGCCAGCAGTTATGGCAGAGCCCCCTACAATGAGCAGTTCTTC; CDR3: CASSYGRAPYNEQFF
size: NA; V: TRBV20-1; J: TRBJ2-7; D: TRBD1; DNA: TGCAGTGCTAGTGTCGGGGGACAGGGGTCCTACGAGCAGTACTTC; CDR3: CSASVGGQGSYEQYF
size: NA; V: TRBV5-1; J: TRBJ2-3; D: NA; DNA: TGCGCCAGCAGCGACACTCCGGGACTCTACTATTACACAGATACGCAGTATTTT; CDR3: CASSDTPGLYYYTDTQYF
size: NA; V: TRBV6-4; J: TRBJ2-3; D: NA; DNA: TGTGCCAGCAGCCAAGGGGATACGCAGTATTTT; CDR3: CASSQGDTQYF
size: NA; V: TRBV7-9; J: TRBJ1-1; D: TRBD1; DNA: TGTGCCAGCAGGTTAGGGACAGGGGGCTGGAACACTGAAGCTTTCTTT; CDR3: CASRLGTGGWNTEAFF
size: NA; V: TRBV15; J: TRBJ2-7; D: NA; DNA: TGTGCCACCAGCAGAGGGGGCGAGGACGAGCAGTACTTC; CDR3: CATSRGGEDEQYF
size: once; V: TRBV29-1; J: TRBJ2-7; D: TRBD1; DNA: TGCAGCGTTGCGGAGACAGGGACCTACGAGCAGTACTTC; CDR3: CSVAETGTYEQYF
size: NA; V: TRBV5-5; J: TRBJ2-7; D: NA; DNA: TGTGCCAGCAGTAAGGCCGCGATAAACGAGCAGTACTTC; CDR3: CASSKAAINEQYF
size: NA; V: TRBV6-5; J: TRBJ1-5; D: NA; DNA: TGTGCCAGCAGTTCGCGAAAAGGAGTACTCAATCAGCCCCAGCATTTT; CDR3: CASSSRKGVLNQPQHF
size: NA; V: TRBV13; J: TRBJ2-1; D: NA; DNA: TGTGCCAGCAGCTTGGACCTCTACAATGAGCAGTTCTTC; CDR3: CASSLDLYNEQFF
size: NA; V: TRBV2; J: TRBJ1-1; D: NA; DNA: TGTGCCAGCCAAACGGGGGGCACTGAAGCTTTCTTT; CDR3: CASQTGGTEAFF
size: NA; V: TRBV19; J: TRBJ2-7; D: TRBD1; DNA: TGTGCCAGTAGTACCTGGACAGGCTACGAGCAGTACTTC; CDR3: CASSTWTGYEQYF
size: NA; V: TRBV25-1; J: TRBJ1-5; D: NA; DNA: TGTGCCAGCAGTGAATGGGCCCTGAATCAGCCCCAGCATTTT; CDR3: CASSEWALNQPQHF
size: NA; V: TRBV5-4; J: TRBJ1-3; D: NA; DNA: TGTGCCAGCAGCCTCAGGGGCCCCTCTGGAAACACCATATATTTT; CDR3: CASSLRGPSGNTIYF
size: NA; V: TRBV6-5; J: TRBJ1-4; D: TRBD1; DNA: TGTGCCAGCAGCCTCAAACAGGGGGCGGTTGAAAAACTGTTTTTT; CDR3: CASSLKQGAVEKLFF
size: NA; V: TRBV29-1; J: TRBJ1-2; D: TRBD1; DNA: TGCAGCGTTGAAAGGGGAACAGGGGGGTATGGCTACACCTTC; CDR3: CSVERGTGGYGYTF
size: NA; V: TRBV29-1; J: TRBJ2-1; D: TRBD2; DNA: TGCAGCGTTGCGCTAGCGGCCATGAATGAGCAGTTCTTC; CDR3: CSVALAAMNEQFF
size: NA; V: TRBV4-1; J: TRBJ2-7; D: TRBD2; DNA: TGCGCCAGCAGCCAAGATATAGCGGGAGGTTCCTACGAGCAGTACTTC; CDR3: CASSQDIAGGSYEQYF
size: NA; V: TRBV2; J: TRBJ1-4; D: NA; DNA: TGTGCCAGCAGTGATGTGCAGAGTAATGAAAAACTGTTTTTT; CDR3: CASSDVQSNEKLFF
size: NA; V: TRBV30; J: TRBJ2-7; D: TRBD2; DNA: TGTGCCTGGAAAAAGCCGGGACTAGCGGGAGTGAGGGAGCAGTACTTC; CDR3: CAWKKPGLAGVREQYF
size: NA; V: TRBV30; J: TRBJ2-7; D: NA; DNA: TGTGCCTGGAGTGTAGGAGTGGGACGATCCTACGAGCAGTACTTC; CDR3: CAWSVGVGRSYEQYF
size: NA; V: TRBV9; J: TRBJ2-1; D: TRBD1; DNA: TGTGCCAGCAGCGTGCTTGGGACAGGGAGATCCTACAATGAGCAGTTCTTC; CDR3: CASSVLGTGRSYNEQFF
size: NA; V: TRBV5-1; J: TRBJ2-2; D: TRBD1; DNA: TGCGCCAGCAGCAGGACAGGGGAAGCCGGGGAGCTGTTTTTT; CDR3: CASSRTGEAGELFF
size: NA; V: TRBV30; J: TRBJ1-6; D: NA; DNA: TGTGCCTGGAGGTCCGTGGGAGGGTCACCCCTCCACTTT; CDR3: CAWRSVGGSPLHF
size: NA; V: TRBV10-3; J: TRBJ2-7; D: TRBD1; DNA: TGTGCCATCAGGCCCGCTCGGGACAGCTACGAGCAGTACTTC; CDR3: CAIRPARDSYEQYF
size: NA; V: TRBV18; J: TRBJ2-5; D: NA; DNA: TGTGCCAGCTCACCTTTAGAGACCCAGTACTTC; CDR3: CASSPLETQYF
size: NA; V: TRBV9; J: TRBJ2-7; D: NA; DNA: TGTGCCAGCAGCCCTACTCCATCCTACGAGCAGTACTTC; CDR3: CASSPTPSYEQYF
size: NA; V: TRBV3-1/TRBV3-2; J: TRBJ2-3; D: NA; DNA: TGTGCCAGCAGCCAAGTGGGAGGCCGAGATACGCAGTATTTT; CDR3: CASSQVGGRDTQYF
size: NA; V: TRBV2; J: TRBJ2-2; D: TRBD2; DNA: TGTGCCAGCAGTCCTACTAGCGGGAGGGCCGCCGGGGAGCTGTTTTTT; CDR3: CASSPTSGRAAGELFF
size: NA; V: TRBV5-1; J: TRBJ2-5; D: TRBD2; DNA: TGCGCCAGCGAGGGAGGGCCCTACCAAGAGACCCAGTACTTC; CDR3: CASEGGPYQETQYF
size: NA; V: TRBV6-1; J: TRBJ2-3; D: TRBD2; DNA: TGTGCCAGCAGTGATTCTAGCGGGAGTCCAGATACGCAGTATTTT; CDR3: CASSDSSGSPDTQYF
size: NA; V: TRBV9; J: TRBJ2-7; D: NA; DNA: TGTGCCAGCAGCGTAGCCCCCGCGGGGTACGAGCAGTACTTC; CDR3: CASSVAPAGYEQYF
size: once; V: TRBV24-1; J: TRBJ2-7; D: TRBD1; DNA: TGTGCCACCAGTGATACGGACAGGTTCTACGAGCAGTACTTC; CDR3: CATSDTDRFYEQYF
size: once; V: TRBV4-1; J: TRBJ1-5; D: NA; DNA: TGCGCCAGCAGCGTCAGGTCTAGCAATCAGCCCCAGCATTTT; CDR3: CASSVRSSNQPQHF
size: NA; V: TRBV6-5; J: TRBJ1-1; D: NA; DNA: TGTGCCAGCAAAGGTGGCACTGAAGCTTTCTTT; CDR3: CASKGGTEAFF
size: NA; V: TRBV7-9; J: TRBJ1-1; D: NA; DNA: TGTGCCAGCAGCTTAGCGAATACCCGGGAGCCAGGGAAGAACACTGAAGCTTTCTTT; CDR3: CASSLANTREPGKNTEAFF
size: NA; V: TRBV10-3; J: TRBJ2-7; D: TRBD1; DNA: TGTGCCATCAGTGAGGAACAGGGGGTTCAGGAGCAGTACTTC; CDR3: CAISEEQGVQEQYF
size: NA; V: TRBV29-1; J: TRBJ2-3; D: TRBD2; DNA: TGCAGCGTTAGGCGGGAGCTGGGGGATACGCAGTATTTT; CDR3: CSVRRELGDTQYF
size: NA; V: TRBV2; J: TRBJ2-7; D: NA; DNA: TGTGCCAGCAGTGAATTCTACAGTTCCTACGAGCAGTACTTC; CDR3: CASSEFYSSYEQYF
size: NA; V: TRBV19; J: TRBJ1-2; D: TRBD1; DNA: TGTGCCAGTAGCCGGCGGACAGGGGGCCATGGCTACACCTTC; CDR3: CASSRRTGGHGYTF
size: NA; V: TRBV11-2; J: TRBJ2-7; D: NA; DNA: TGTGCCAGCAGCCCGGTAAACCTGGGGGAGCAGTACTTC; CDR3: CASSPVNLGEQYF
size: NA; V: TRBV6-1; J: TRBJ1-4; D: TRBD1; DNA: TGTGCCAGCAGTGAAGCGATGGGACAGGGAGCAACTAATGAAAAACTGTTTTTT; CDR3: CASSEAMGQGATNEKLFF